Listed below are T cell receptor beta chains from one sample, sequenced in a study of OX40 agonist ivuxolimab in advanced cancers. This table comes from immunoSEQ multiplex PCR, and its TCRdb copy is limited to in-frame clones, with some not included. The top ten hold 3.5% of the sample, which has 50,000 to 65,000 clones, approximately 88% seen once. Sequencing was performed on CD4+ or CD8+ T cells sorted from blood, taken in a trial of the OX40 agonist ivuxolimab. These receptors came from an adult with an advanced solid tumor such as melanoma, head and neck, liver or kidney cancer. Both conserved end residues are part of each CDR3. A D gene is named only where the DNA matches it firmly. Clone sizes are given selectively: once, few, many, or a class where the clone is expanded.

d_gene	abundance	v_gene	j_gene	CDR3aa	CDR3nt
TRBD2	-	TRBV6-5	TRBJ2-1	CASTATSGSNEQFF	TGTGCCAGCACCGCGACTAGCGGGAGTAATGAGCAGTTCTTC
TRBD2	-	TRBV29-1	TRBJ2-1	CSVERLAGSYNEQFF	TGCAGCGTCGAGCGACTAGCGGGATCCTACAATGAGCAGTTCTTC
-	-	TRBV19	TRBJ1-1	CASSIDRWNTEAFF	TGTGCCAGTAGTATAGACAGATGGAACACTGAAGCTTTCTTT
TRBD2	-	TRBV7-9	TRBJ2-1	CASKYSSGPGLQNNEQFF	TGTGCCAGCAAATATTCTTCGGGGCCGGGACTACAAAACAATGAGCAGTTCTTC
-	-	TRBV11-2	TRBJ2-3	CASSRTRVADTQYF	TGTGCCAGCAGCCGGACCAGGGTGGCAGATACGCAGTATTTT
-	-	TRBV18	TRBJ1-2	CASSPPTGYGYTF	TGTGCCAGCTCACCACCGACCGGCTATGGCTACACCTTC
-	-	TRBV11-3	TRBJ2-3	CASSSRPTDTQYF	TGTGCCAGCAGCTCCCGTCCCACAGATACGCAGTATTTT
-	-	TRBV4-1	TRBJ2-3	CASSPRTAAADTQYF	TGCGCCAGCAGCCCCCGCACAGCCGCGGCAGATACGCAGTATTTT
-	-	TRBV2	TRBJ2-5	CAGSGEAVQETQYF	TGTGCCGGCAGTGGAGAGGCAGTCCAAGAGACCCAGTACTTC
-	-	TRBV19	TRBJ2-2	CASRTGTPAGELFF	TGTGCCAGTAGGACCGGGACTCCGGCCGGGGAGCTGTTTTTT
TRBD1	once	TRBV5-4	TRBJ2-4	CASSLDRGRKNIQYF	TGTGCCAGCAGCCTGGACAGGGGGCGAAAAAACATTCAGTACTTC
-	-	TRBV7-9	TRBJ1-2	CASSLGGTPGYTF	TGTGCCAGCAGCTTAGGAGGGACTCCTGGCTACACCTTC
-	-	TRBV30	TRBJ1-6	CAWQNLGGSSLHF	TGTGCCTGGCAGAATCTGGGAGGGAGTAGCCTCCACTTT
TRBD1	-	TRBV7-9	TRBJ2-2	CASSLEGARNTGELFF	TGTGCCAGCAGCTTAGAGGGGGCCCGAAACACCGGGGAGCTGTTTTTT
-	-	TRBV10-1	TRBJ2-7	CASSPQYSSYEQYF	TGCGCCAGCTCCCCTCAGTACAGTTCCTACGAGCAGTACTTC
-	-	TRBV2	TRBJ2-3	CASRRLSGNRDTQYF	TGTGCCAGCAGACGACTATCCGGAAATCGAGATACGCAGTATTTT
-	-	TRBV4-3	TRBJ1-5	CASSQGTDYQPQHF	TGCGCCAGCAGCCAAGGAACAGACTATCAGCCCCAGCATTTT
-	-	TRBV6-1	TRBJ2-2	CASRADKVGTGELFF	TGTGCCAGCAGAGCGGACAAGGTGGGCACCGGGGAGCTGTTTTTT
-	-	TRBV28	TRBJ1-1	CASSSAGEVMDATEAFF	TGTGCCAGCAGTTCCGCAGGGGAGGTAATGGATGCCACTGAAGCTTTCTTT
TRBD1	-	TRBV9	TRBJ2-1	CASSIGTGPPYNEQFF	TGTGCCAGCAGCATCGGGACAGGGCCACCCTACAATGAGCAGTTCTTC
-	-	TRBV18	TRBJ1-1	CASSPSGETEAFF	TGTGCCAGCTCACCTTCAGGGGAAACTGAAGCTTTCTTT
-	-	TRBV27	TRBJ2-5	CASRGARGGETQYF	TGTGCCAGCAGAGGGGCTCGGGGAGGAGAGACCCAGTACTTC
-	few	TRBV7-3	TRBJ2-7	CASSLAEGYEQYF	TGTGCCAGCAGCCTCGCCGAGGGGTACGAGCAGTACTTC
TRBD2	-	TRBV19	TRBJ2-7	CASSKGGTSGEGYEQYF	TGTGCCAGTAGTAAGGGAGGGACTAGCGGAGAGGGCTACGAGCAGTACTTC
TRBD1	-	TRBV10-3	TRBJ2-1	CAISWTTGTGGGEQFF	TGTGCCATCAGTTGGACGACCGGGACAGGGGGCGGTGAGCAGTTCTTC
-	few	TRBV28	TRBJ2-1	CASMGPGREQFF	TGTGCCAGCATGGGCCCTGGCCGTGAGCAGTTCTTC
-	-	TRBV6-5	TRBJ2-7	CASSRGGSYEQYF	TGTGCCAGCAGTAGAGGTGGGAGCTACGAGCAGTACTTC
TRBD2	-	TRBV19	TRBJ2-3	CASSSLAGVAADTQYF	TGTGCCAGTAGTTCACTAGCGGGAGTCGCGGCAGATACGCAGTATTTT
TRBD1	few	TRBV6-5	TRBJ1-2	CASSTTGGAGYTF	TGTGCCAGCAGTACCACAGGGGGCGCGGGCTACACCTTC
-	-	TRBV28	TRBJ1-5	CASSLRRRMGNQPQHF	TGTGCCAGCAGTTTAAGGCGGCGGATGGGCAATCAGCCCCAGCATTTT
-	-	TRBV6-5	TRBJ1-2	CASSYASGKNYGYTF	TGTGCCAGCAGTTACGCTTCCGGCAAGAACTATGGCTACACCTTC
TRBD1	once	TRBV10-1	TRBJ2-5	CARLKNRDRHQETQYF	TGCGCCAGACTAAAAAACCGGGACAGACACCAAGAGACCCAGTACTTC
TRBD1	-	TRBV7-9	TRBJ2-7	CASSQGQGFHEQYF	TGTGCCAGCAGCCAGGGACAGGGTTTCCACGAGCAGTACTTC
-	-	TRBV27	TRBJ2-2	CASSLIVRSNTGELFF	TGTGCCAGCAGTTTAATCGTCAGATCGAACACCGGGGAGCTGTTTTTT
-	-	TRBV30	TRBJ1-2	CAWGFRDNYGYTF	TGTGCCTGGGGGTTTAGGGACAACTATGGCTACACCTTC
-	-	TRBV6-5	TRBJ1-5	CASSPHTGNQPQHF	TGTGCCAGCAGTCCGCACACGGGAAATCAGCCCCAGCATTTT
-	-	TRBV30	TRBJ1-3	CAWSRGTTGNTIYF	TGTGCCTGGAGTCGAGGGACAACAGGAAACACCATATATTTT
-	-	TRBV19	TRBJ1-5	CASSMGSNQPQHF	TGTGCCAGTAGTATGGGCAGCAATCAGCCCCAGCATTTT
TRBD2	-	TRBV10-2	TRBJ2-1	CASHHPGLAGDEQFF	TGCGCCAGCCATCACCCGGGACTAGCGGGCGATGAGCAGTTCTTC
-	-	TRBV30	TRBJ2-4	CALTQGTAKNIQYF	TGTGCCTTGACCCAGGGGACGGCCAAAAACATTCAGTACTTC
TRBD1	-	TRBV29-1	TRBJ2-3	CSVVGQGGADTQYF	TGCAGCGTTGTGGGCCAAGGGGGCGCGGATACGCAGTATTTT
-	-	TRBV28	TRBJ2-3	CATTRAQLEDTQYF	TGTGCCACCACCCGGGCCCAATTAGAGGATACGCAGTATTTT
-	few	TRBV2	TRBJ2-5	CASSAHSQETQYF	TGTGCCAGCAGTGCCCACTCCCAAGAGACCCAGTACTTC
-	once	TRBV7-9	TRBJ2-1	CASSLALAPSSYNEQFF	TGTGCCAGCAGCTTAGCGTTAGCGCCGAGCTCCTACAATGAGCAGTTCTTC
-	-	TRBV6-5	TRBJ2-7	CASSYSGGSPYEQYF	TGTGCCAGCAGTTACTCTGGGGGATCCCCCTACGAGCAGTACTTC
TRBD1	-	TRBV28	TRBJ1-1	CASSSPTGTTEAFF	TGTGCCAGCAGTTCCCCGACAGGGACCACTGAAGCTTTCTTT
-	once	TRBV7-9	TRBJ1-2	CAGSARDTFYGYTF	TGTGCCGGCAGCGCCAGGGACACCTTCTATGGCTACACCTTC
TRBD1	-	TRBV13	TRBJ2-7	CASSSRTGPYEQYF	TGTGCCAGCAGCTCTCGGACAGGGCCCTACGAGCAGTACTTC
TRBD1	-	TRBV7-9	TRBJ1-4	CASSATGGAGEKLFF	TGTGCCAGCAGCGCGACAGGGGGCGCAGGAGAAAAACTGTTTTTT
-	-	TRBV11-2	TRBJ2-3	CASSLEDSVVTQYF	TGTGCCAGCAGCTTAGAGGACTCGGTGGTTACGCAGTATTTT
TRBD2	-	TRBV5-1	TRBJ2-2	CASSNLAGEPTGELFF	TGCGCCAGCAGCAATCTAGCGGGAGAACCCACCGGGGAGCTGTTTTTT
TRBD2	-	TRBV6-4	TRBJ2-5	CASSDYSAGGLAETQYF	TGTGCCAGCAGTGACTATTCGGCGGGAGGTCTGGCAGAGACCCAGTACTTC
TRBD2	-	TRBV5-1	TRBJ2-3	CASSRGLAGPDTQYF	TGCGCCAGCAGCCGCGGACTAGCGGGGCCAGATACGCAGTATTTT
-	-	TRBV28	TRBJ1-5	CASRDPGDQPQHF	TGTGCCAGCAGGGACCCGGGTGATCAGCCCCAGCATTTT
-	-	TRBV6-6	TRBJ2-3	CASSYSVSTDTQYF	TGTGCCAGCAGTTACAGCGTTAGCACAGATACGCAGTATTTT